The T cell receptor beta chain under discussion was sequenced for a study of shared clonotypes between healthy human individuals. The repertoire was sequenced with immunoSEQ multiplex PCR; TCRdb's copy has only in-frame clones and lacks some. The sample holds about 2.2 million clones; over 85% are singletons and the top ten take 1.5% to 2%. CD45RO-negative, CCR7-selected cells formed the naive CD8 fraction, which excluded terminally differentiated effector memory CD45RA+ cells. As regards this clone: Other DNA variants within this sample encode the same CDR3.

This CDR3 comprises 11 residues. V gave up 4 bases and J gave up 4 bases, with 5 bases separating them. CDR1 is SQVTM, CDR2 ANQGSEA, per germline. This receptor was identified in a man between 18 and 29 years old in good health. Some clones in this sample may be carry-over from other donors' samples. The chain joins TRBV29-1 to TRBJ2-1; no clear D gene. Sample: naive CD8+ T cells from PBMCs. The CDR3: CSVAVYNEQFF. The CDR3 coding sequence is TGCAGCGTTGCGGTATACAATGAGCAGTTCTTC.